This T cell receptor beta chain came from a study of cytomegalovirus exposure and HLA in healthy donors. General study findings and limits: Using a false discovery rate of 0.05, a later analysis showed that 15,000 to 20,000 TCR beta sequences were associated with HLA alleles.

With 60 Vbeta and 13 Jbeta primers, the PCR was carried out. Libraries were prepared by immunoSEQ multiplex PCR; TCRdb keeps only in-frame clonotypes and omits some of them. The sample has about 21,000 clones; roughly 80% are singletons. For this clone: Its antigen remains unknown.

The sample was PBMCs. The clonotype originates from a man in his fifties or sixties in good health and CMV-seronegative.

CDR3 amino acids: CASSQGGLTNYGYTF. DNA for the CDR3: TGCGCCAGCAGCCAAGGGGGACTTACGAACTATGGCTACACCTTC. The genes are TRBV4-1 and TRBJ1-2; D might be TRBD1 (5 bases). Germline CDR1 reads MGHRA; CDR2 reads YSYEKL. Trimming took 1 base from V and 2 from J, leaving 11 bases between them. The CDR3 has 15 residues.